Listed below are T cell receptor beta chains from one sample, sequenced in a study of blood T cell repertoires in COVID-19. TCRdb's copy holds only in-frame clones and misses some; the assay was immunoSEQ multiplex PCR. The data contain about 80,000 clones, 82% of them singletons. The sample consisted of peripheral blood. The receptor source for this set is an elderly man with acute or convalescent COVID-19. Both conserved end residues are part of each CDR3. The D gene is left open where the match is weak. Rows give clone size only sometimes, using once, few, many, or a class for an expanded clone.

D: -; J: TRBJ1-2; V: TRBV25-1; size: -; DNA: TGTGCCAGCAGTGAACCAGATTCGACAGTCAACTATGGCTACACCTTC; CDR3: CASSEPDSTVNYGYTF
D: -; J: TRBJ1-3; V: TRBV7-9; size: few; DNA: TGTGCCAGCAGCTTAGGGAGGGCGGAAGGAAACACCATATATTTT; CDR3: CASSLGRAEGNTIYF
D: -; J: TRBJ2-3; V: TRBV30; size: -; DNA: TGTGCCTGGAGCGGGCTACTCCGGACTGGGAGGGATACGCAGTATTTT; CDR3: CAWSGLLRTGRDTQYF
D: TRBD1; J: TRBJ1-1; V: TRBV6-5; size: -; DNA: TGTGCCAGCAGGGGACAGGGGGCCACTGAAGCTTTCTTT; CDR3: CASRGQGATEAFF
D: TRBD1; J: TRBJ2-5; V: TRBV7-9; size: -; DNA: TGTGCCAGCAGCCCGGGACAGGGATTGGAGACCCAGTACTTC; CDR3: CASSPGQGLETQYF
D: TRBD1; J: TRBJ2-1; V: TRBV3-1/TRBV3-2; size: -; DNA: TGTGCCAGCAGCCTTTCCGGGACAGGAAACAATGAGCAGTTCTTC; CDR3: CASSLSGTGNNEQFF
D: -; J: TRBJ1-1; V: TRBV6-5; size: -; DNA: TGTGCCAGCAGTTACCGGGGGAACACTGAAGCTTTCTTT; CDR3: CASSYRGNTEAFF
D: -; J: TRBJ2-2; V: TRBV15; size: -; DNA: TGTGCCACCAGCAGGAACTCAGTGGGGCGTCAGAGAAGCACCGGGGAGCTGTTTTTT; CDR3: CATSRNSVGRQRSTGELFF
D: TRBD2; J: TRBJ2-5; V: TRBV30; size: -; DNA: TGTGCCTGGAGTCCGGGGGGGGGCGCTGAGACCCAGTACTTC; CDR3: CAWSPGGGAETQYF
D: -; J: TRBJ1-1; V: TRBV30; size: -; DNA: TGTGCCTGGAGTCCAAAGACAGCACGGAACACTGAAGCTTTCTTT; CDR3: CAWSPKTARNTEAFF
D: -; J: TRBJ1-1; V: TRBV18; size: once; DNA: TGTGCCAGCTCACCACGATCACGGGAGGGGAACACTGAAGCTTTCTTT; CDR3: CASSPRSREGNTEAFF
D: -; J: TRBJ2-5; V: TRBV4-1; size: -; DNA: TGCGCCAGCAGCCAAGCCAAGGTGGGGGGGCAGGAGACCCAGTACTTC; CDR3: CASSQAKVGGQETQYF
D: TRBD2; J: TRBJ2-3; V: TRBV4-1; size: -; DNA: TGCGCCAGCAGCCAAGGTCGGGTAAGCGGGGGCACAGATACGCAGTATTTT; CDR3: CASSQGRVSGGTDTQYF
D: TRBD2; J: TRBJ2-6; V: TRBV6-6; size: -; DNA: TGTGCCAGCAGTTACTCTCAGGGAGGGGGGGCCAACGTCCTGACTTTC; CDR3: CASSYSQGGGANVLTF
D: -; J: TRBJ2-7; V: TRBV6-6; size: -; DNA: TGTGCCAGCAGTTATTCCCCTCGGGAAGACTCCTACGAGCAGTACTTC; CDR3: CASSYSPREDSYEQYF
D: -; J: TRBJ2-1; V: TRBV7-6; size: -; DNA: TGTGCCAGCAGCCCCCTAGGCCAGTTTAACAATGAGCAGTTCTTC; CDR3: CASSPLGQFNNEQFF
D: -; J: TRBJ1-2; V: TRBV29-1; size: once; DNA: TGCAGCGTTGTTACTGCTAACTATGGCTACACCTTC; CDR3: CSVVTANYGYTF
D: -; J: TRBJ1-1; V: TRBV13; size: -; DNA: TGTGCCAGCAGCTTAAGGCTGGGCCCGAACACTGAAGCTTTCTTT; CDR3: CASSLRLGPNTEAFF